This passage covers 16 T cell receptor beta chains from one sample sequenced in a study of metastatic and nonmetastatic thyroid tumors. TCRdb reassembled clones from the PCR reads with MiXCR. The data hold nearly 15,000 clones, with approximately 20% observed a single time. There were no patients who had received any treatment before thyroid surgery. Input material: blood. These TCRs come from a female donor with papillary thyroid cancer or a benign thyroid nodule (not recorded which). Some clones in this sample may be carry-over from other donors' samples.

By share, this clone counts as medium-sized. The chain combines TRBV19 with TRBJ2-5; D ambiguous. V was cut by 5 bases and J by 5 bases, with 12 bases left in between. Germline V gene data show CDR1 as LNHDA and CDR2 as SQIVND (reference sequence). The CDR3 sequence is 13 residues long. The DNA of the CDR3 is TGTGCCAGTAGTCCCGCCCGAACGGAGACCCAGTACTTC. As protein: CASSPARTETQYF.

This clone came up many times. This chain connects TRBV9 to TRBJ1-4, with TRBD1 matching over 7 bases. CDR1 and CDR2 (germline): SGDLS, YYNGEE. The V gene end was trimmed by 4 bases and the J gene end by 8 bases; junction bases not matched to a gene: 11. CDR3 length: 15 residues. CDR3 nucleotides: TGTGCCAGCAGCCCCCGACAGGGTTTATCGGAAAAACTGTTTTTT. As protein: CASSPRQGLSEKLFF.

Ten or more counts support this clone. The genes are TRBV9 and TRBJ2-2; 10 bases align to TRBD2. The V gene end was trimmed by 2 bases and the J gene end by 4 bases; junction bases not matched to a gene: 5. Germline V gene sequence: CDR1 SGDLS, CDR2 YYNGEE. This CDR3 contains 16 residues. CDR3 sequence: CASSVNSGRATGELFF. In DNA, the CDR3 is TGTGCCAGCAGCGTTAACAGCGGGAGGGCCACCGGGGAGCTGTTTTTT.

By share, this clone counts as medium-sized. The rearrangement uses TRBV19 and TRBJ1-1; D call uncertain. Germline V gene lookup returns CDR1 LNHDA and CDR2 SQIVND (reference sequence). The CDR3 has 11 residues. Trimming pared 8 bases from V and 3 bases from J, leaving 7 bases between. The CDR3 DNA follows: TGTGCCAGTGGATCAGACACTGAAGCTTTCTTT. Its protein is CASGSDTEAFF.

The chain has TRBV20-1 and TRBJ1-2; 7 bases agree with TRBD1. Germline-derived CDR1 and CDR2 are DFQATT and SNEGSKA (reference sequence). V was pared by 6 bases and J by 5 bases, with 9 bases of the junction left unmatched. The CDR3 sequence is 13 residues long. CDR3 bases: TGCAGTGCCGTGCCGACAGGGAAGTATGGCTACACCTTC. Translation gives CSAVPTGKYGYTF.

The chain couples TRBV6-1 to TRBJ1-5; D might be TRBD1 (6 bases). This CDR3 is built from 13 residues. Germline values: CDR1 MNHNS, CDR2 SASEGT. V was pared by 6 bases and J by 2 bases, with 8 bases between. The CDR3 region has the DNA TGTGCCAGCAGCCGACAGGGCAATCAGCCCCAGCATTTT. It codes for CASSRQGNQPQHF.

This clone was counted ten times or more. This may arise from a read error, as a much more abundant clone is one base away. Different DNA sequences within this sample yield the same CDR3. This chain connects TRBV16 to TRBJ1-2; 9 nucleotides match TRBD1. Germline assignment: CDR1 KGHSY and CDR2 FQNENV. The CDR3 contains 15 residues. The CDR3 reads CASSPDSGTGTGYTF. Written as DNA, the CDR3 is TGTGCCAGTAGCCCGGATTCCGGGACAGGGACTGGCTACACCTTC.

This chain joins TRBV7-8 and TRBJ1-4, with D perhaps matching TRBD1 (5 bases). The CDR3 is 14 residues long. Trimming cost V 5 bases and J 8 bases, with 15 bases left between them. Germline CDR1 is SGHVS and CDR2 is FQNEAQ. CDR3 protein: CASSGRGRGEKLFF. CDR3 nucleotides: TGTGCCAGCAGCGGTCGGGGCCGGGGGGAAAAACTGTTTTTT.

By share, this clone ranks as medium-sized. The chain employs TRBV28 and TRBJ2-1; D is unresolved. Germline V gene data show CDR1 as MDHEN and CDR2 as SYDVKM. The CDR3 extends over 10 amino acids. V was clipped by 5 bases and J by 7 bases, with 3 bases between them. The CDR3 DNA is TGTGCCAGCAGTACGAATGAGCAGTTCTTC. Amino acid sequence: CASSTNEQFF.

Ten or more counts support this clone. Given a much more abundant clone one base away, this may be a read error. The chain uses TRBV29-1 and TRBJ2-7, with D perhaps given as TRBD1 or TRBD2 (6 bases each). There are 13 residues in the CDR3. V lost 4 bases and J 6 bases, leaving 16 bases between the germline ends. Germline-derived CDR1 and CDR2 are SQVTM and ANQGSEA. For the CDR3, the DNA is TGCAGCGTTGTGGGGGCCTGGGACTGCGAGCAGTACTTC. This gives the protein CSVVGAWDCEQYF.

In this sample, this clone turned up many times. The gene calls are TRBV10-2 and TRBJ2-2; no firm D call. The length of the CDR3 is 13 residues. Germline assignment: CDR1 WSHSY and CDR2 SAAADI. Trimming shortened V by 2 bases and J by 3 bases, and 4 bases separated the two germline ends. CDR3 region: CASSEKHTGELFF. In nucleotides, the CDR3 is TGCGCCAGCAGTGAGAAACACACCGGGGAGCTGTTTTTT.

This clone was observed many times. A much larger clone is a single base away; this may be a read error. The conserved phenylalanine or tryptophan is not found at the CDR3 terminus, so this likely reflects a read error. The rearrangement uses TRBV6-2 or TRBV6-3 and TRBJ1-2; D is ambiguous. The CDR3 has 12 amino acids. V was pared by 8 bases and J by 1 base, with 8 bases between. Germline CDR1 is MNHEY and CDR2 is SVGEGT. The CDR3 loop is CASFSLNYGYTL. The CDR3 DNA is TGTGCCAGCTTCTCCCTTAACTATGGCTACACCCTC.

Many counts were recorded for this clone. Other DNA sequences in the sample encode the same CDR3. The rearrangement joins TRBV5-4 to TRBJ2-7; 7 nucleotides align to TRBD1. CDR1 and CDR2 (germline): SGHNT, YYREEE (reference sequence). The ends lost 1 base at V and 1 base at J; junction bases unmatched: 8. This CDR3 comprises 16 residues. The CDR3 protein is CASSLNRGPQSYEQYF. The CDR3 DNA follows: TGTGCCAGCAGCTTGAATAGGGGGCCTCAATCCTACGAGCAGTACTTC.

There are many counts of this clone. The chain is built from TRBV9 and TRBJ2-3; 9 bases agree with TRBD2. V trimming: 0 bases; J trimming: 1 base; junction bases outside the gene matches: 3. The V gene's germline CDR1 is SGDLS and CDR2 YYNGEE. The CDR3 runs to 16 residues. The CDR3 DNA is TGTGCCAGCAGCGTAGGCGCGGGAGGGGGCACAGATACGCAGTATTTT. Translating it yields CASSVGAGGGTDTQYF.

This clone is deemed medium-sized (0.01 to 0.1%). This sequence joins TRBV2 and TRBJ2-1, with no clear D. This CDR3 contains 13 residues. Trimming stripped 7 bases from V and 7 bases from J, with 14 bases between. CDR1 is SNHLY and CDR2 is FYNNEI in the germline V gene. CDR3 amino acids: CASNGFLRNEQFF. The DNA of the CDR3 is TGTGCCAGCAATGGGTTCCTCCGTAATGAGCAGTTCTTC. The full variable domain, its missing parts supplied by reference TRBV2 and TRBJ2-1, is EPEVTQTPSHQVTQMGQEVILRCVPISNHLYFYWYRQILGQKVEFLVSFYNNEISEKSEIFDDQFSVERPDGSNFTLKIRSTKLEDSAMYFCASNGFLRNEQFFGPGTRLTVL.

This clone was counted ten times or more. V gene TRBV4-3 combines with J gene TRBJ2-7, with 7 bases lining up with TRBD1. Per germline, CDR1 LGHNA and CDR2 YSLEER. J lost 4 bases, V lost 0 bases, and 12 bases had no gene match. The CDR3 is 17 amino acids. This CDR3 reads CASSQDWVRDRPYEQYF. The CDR3, as DNA: TGCGCCAGCAGCCAAGATTGGGTCCGGGACAGACCTTACGAGCAGTACTTC.